The next 18 T cell receptor beta chains were all read from a single sample in a study of metastatic and nonmetastatic thyroid tumors. TCRdb re-clonotyped the PCR reads via MiXCR. The sample carries 15,000 to 17,000 clones, about 3.5% recorded once. Among the patients, none had received any treatment before thyroid surgery. The sequencing sample was made of tumor tissue. These receptors all come from a female donor with papillary thyroid cancer or a benign thyroid nodule (not recorded which). Some clones in this sample may be carry-over from other donors' samples.

A few counts support this clone. The germline gene is not matched at one end of the junction; a read error may be the cause. The gene calls are TRBV12-3 or TRBV12-4 and TRBJ2-7; tentatively, D is TRBD1 or TRBD2 (5 bases each). The CDR3 runs 15 residues. CDR3 in amino acids: CASSLAGARTYDQYF. The CDR3 coding sequence is TGTGCCAGCAGTTTAGCCGGGGCGAGAACCTACGACCAGTACTTC.

The sample holds many counts of this clone. The V gene is TRBV29-1, the J gene TRBJ2-2; D uncertain. V lost 3 bases and J lost 6, with 14 bases in between. This CDR3 is built from 14 residues. The germline V gene encodes CDR1 SQVTM and CDR2 ANQGSEA. This CDR3 is CSVEWPRSPGELFF. The CDR3 DNA sequence: TGCAGCGTTGAGTGGCCCAGGTCGCCCGGGGAGCTGTTTTTT.

The gene calls are TRBV7-2 and TRBJ1-1, with D tentatively TRBD1 (5 bases). Germline CDR1 is SGHTA and CDR2 is FQGNSA. The CDR3 totals 14 residues. Trimming removed 0 bases from V and 1 base from J, with 6 bases in between. The DNA of the CDR3 is TGTGCCAGCAGCTTAGCGGGGCGGAACACTGAAGCTTTCTTT. The encoded protein is CASSLAGRNTEAFF.

For this clone: Sequence at one end of the junction differs from germline and may be a read error. This chain links TRBV7-9 with TRBJ1-3; 10 nucleotides line up with TRBD1. CDR1 and CDR2 from the germline V gene are SEHNR and FQNEAQ (reference sequence). CDR3 size: 16 residues. The DNA of the CDR3 is TGTGCCAGCATCTTATGGGGACAGGGGTCGGGAAATACCATATATTTT. This translates into CASILWGQGSGNTIYF. The full variable domain, in which reference TRBV7-9 and TRBJ1-3 provide the parts outside the CDR3, is DTGVSQNPRHKITKRGQNVTFRCDPISEHNRLYWYRQTLGQGPEFLTYFQNEAQLEKSRLLSDRFSAERPKGSFSTLEIQRTEQGDSAMYLCASILWGQGSGNTIYFGEGSWLTVV.

The J gene is TRBJ1-1, the V gene TRBV11-2; 9 nucleotides align to TRBD1. Trimming cost V 5 bases and J 5 bases; bases outside gene matches: 6. CDR3 length: 14 residues. Germline values: CDR1 SGHAT, CDR2 FQNNGV. This CDR3 reads CASSVQGARTEAFF. In DNA, the CDR3 is TGTGCCAGCAGCGTACAGGGGGCAAGGACTGAAGCTTTCTTT.

This chain uses TRBV12-5 with TRBJ1-2; D is possibly TRBD1 (6 bases). This CDR3 has 14 residues. V lost 1 base, J lost 8 bases, and 14 bases lay in between. Germline V CDR1 and CDR2: LGHNT, FRNRAP. The DNA of the CDR3 is TGTGCTAGTGGTTTGGCTACAGGGAGTGGAGGCTACACCTTC. Encoded protein: CASGLATGSGGYTF.

This clone was counted between two and nine times. The chain is built from TRBV28 and TRBJ2-7; 9 nucleotides match TRBD2. CDR3 length: 16 residues. Germline V gene lookup returns CDR1 MDHEN and CDR2 SYDVKM. V lost 1 base to trimming and J lost 3 bases; unmatched junction nucleotides: 7. The CDR3 sequence is CASSLYSGGTLYEQYF. The CDR3 nucleotides read TGTGCCAGCAGTTTATATAGCGGGGGAACACTCTACGAGCAGTACTTC.

As concerns this clone: A read error may account for a junction end that differs from germline. The rearrangement uses TRBV28 and TRBJ2-1; D gene ambiguous. The CDR3 length is 13 residues. The germline gives CDR1 MDHEN, CDR2 SYDVKM. The CDR3: CASDKNPYNDQIF. The CDR3 bases are TGTGCCAGCGATAAGAACCCATACAATGACCAGATCTTC.

This clone was seen ten or more times. The CDR3 region has the DNA TGTGCCACCAGTGATTCGACAGGTCGAAGTGGCTACACCTTC. This translates into CATSDSTGRSGYTF. The rearrangement links TRBV24-1 to TRBJ1-2; TRBD1 might be the D (6 bases). The CDR3 covers 14 residues. V was trimmed by 2 bases and J by 7 bases, leaving 13 bases between them. Germline values: CDR1 KGHDR, CDR2 SFDVKD.

The V gene is TRBV7-2, the J gene TRBJ1-1; a weak D match, TRBD1 (5 bases). The CDR3 is 15 residues long. CDR1 is SGHTA, CDR2 FQGNSA, per germline. V shed 5 bases and J shed 1 base, with 14 bases lying between them. CDR3 coding DNA: TGTGCCAGCAGCCTGGGTTGGGGACCGAACACTGAAGCTTTCTTT. Protein product: CASSLGWGPNTEAFF. The whole variable domain, filled in from reference TRBV7-2 and TRBJ1-1, reads GAGVSQSPSNKVTEKGKDVELRCDPISGHTALYWYRQSLGQGLEFLIYFQGNSAPDKSGLPSDRFSAERTGGSVSTLTIQRTQQEDSAVYLCASSLGWGPNTEAFFGQGTRLTVV.

This clone was observed a handful of times. A junction boundary mismatches the germline segment, possibly from a read error. The rearrangement joins TRBV27 to TRBJ2-2; 7 bases match TRBD1. Looked up from germline, CDR1 is MNHEY and CDR2 is SMNVEV (reference sequence). CDR3 length: 13 residues. The CDR3 DNA reads TGTGCCAGCAGTTTAGGGACAGCCGGCGAGCTGTTTTTT. It translates to CASSLGTAGELFF.

This clone was seen a handful of times. The V gene is TRBV5-1, the J gene TRBJ2-3, with no clear D. V shed 0 bases and J shed 3 bases, with 14 bases lying between them. The CDR3 consists of 16 residues. Germline lookup yields CDR1 SGHRS and CDR2 YFSETQ. This CDR3 is CASSLGGTWGTDTQYF. The CDR3 DNA sequence: TGCGCCAGCAGCTTGGGTGGAACATGGGGAACAGATACGCAGTATTTT.

This clone was detected only a few times. The chain links TRBV11-2 to TRBJ1-4; weak D call: TRBD1 (5 bases). Germline V gene data show CDR1 as SGHAT and CDR2 as FQNNGV. CDR3 size: 17 residues. Trimming left V 2 bases short and J 2 bases short, with 15 bases between. The CDR3 reads CASSLPRRGATNEKLFF. The CDR3 DNA follows: TGTGCCAGCAGCTTACCACGAAGGGGCGCGACTAATGAAAAACTGTTTTTT.

The rearrangement uses TRBV5-1 and TRBJ2-7, with D maybe TRBD2 (5 bases). Trimming cost V 0 bases and J 4 bases, with 11 bases left between them. There are 14 residues in the CDR3. Germline-derived CDR1 and CDR2 are SGHRS and YFSETQ. CDR3 residues: CASSLDEAGYEQYF. DNA for the CDR3: TGCGCCAGCAGCTTGGACGAGGCGGGTTACGAGCAGTACTTC.

The chain couples TRBV5-1 to TRBJ1-2; TRBD1 matches at 11 bases. Germline lookup yields CDR1 SGHRS and CDR2 YFSETQ. After removal of 4 bases from V and 4 bases from J, the junction contained 6 bases not matched to a gene. The CDR3 extends over 15 amino acids. CDR3 DNA sequence: TGCGCCAGCAGCACCCGGACAGGGGGCGCCTATGGCTACACCTTC. Translating gives CASSTRTGGAYGYTF.

This clone has only a few counts. The rearrangement links TRBV7-6 to TRBJ2-2; 11 positions agree with TRBD2. J gave up 4 bases and V 6 bases, and 7 bases lay outside the gene matches. The CDR3 runs to 16 residues. Germline CDR1 SGHVS, CDR2 FNYEAQ. The CDR3 region has the DNA TGTGCCAGCAGTCGGACTAGCGGGCGGTTCACCGGGGAGCTGTTTTTT. As protein: CASSRTSGRFTGELFF.

This chain's CDR3 is CASRSGQNPAYGHYF. CDR3 nucleotide sequence: TGTGCCAGCAGATCCGGGCAGAACCCGGCCTACGGGCATTACTTC. The chain employs TRBV27 and TRBJ2-7; D gene ambiguous. Trimming stripped 6 bases from V and 13 bases from J, with 28 bases between. The CDR3 runs to 15 residues. The germline CDR1 and CDR2 sequences are MNHEY and SMNVEV (reference sequence).

A few counts support this clone. The rearrangement joins TRBV6-1 to TRBJ2-7; TRBD2 agrees at 9 bases. V shed 3 bases and J 2 bases; nucleotides not matched to a gene: 8. Looked up from germline, CDR1 is MNHNS and CDR2 is SASEGT. CDR3 length equals 16 residues. This CDR3 reads CASSEGAGGPAYEQYF. For the CDR3, the DNA is TGTGCCAGCAGTGAGGGTGCGGGGGGGCCGGCCTACGAGCAGTACTTC.